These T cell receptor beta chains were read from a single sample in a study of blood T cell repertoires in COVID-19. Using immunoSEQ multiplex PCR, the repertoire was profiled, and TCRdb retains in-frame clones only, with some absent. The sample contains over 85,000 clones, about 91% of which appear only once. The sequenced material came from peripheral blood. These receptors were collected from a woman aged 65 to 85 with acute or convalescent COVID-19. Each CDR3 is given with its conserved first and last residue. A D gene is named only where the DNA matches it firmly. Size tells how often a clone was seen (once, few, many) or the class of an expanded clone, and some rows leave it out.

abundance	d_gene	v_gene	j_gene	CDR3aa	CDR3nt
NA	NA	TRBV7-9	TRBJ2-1	CASSLGGVTGTYNEQFF	TGTGCCAGCAGCTTAGGGGGGGTGACAGGGACATACAATGAGCAGTTCTTC
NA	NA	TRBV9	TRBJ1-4	CASSVAAGVDEKLFF	TGTGCCAGCAGCGTAGCGGCAGGGGTCGATGAAAAACTGTTTTTT
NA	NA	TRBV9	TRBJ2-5	CASSASGGLYQETQYF	TGTGCCAGCAGCGCCAGTGGAGGGTTGTACCAAGAGACCCAGTACTTC
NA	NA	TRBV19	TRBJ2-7	CASRSEGAISEQYF	TGTGCCAGTCGCTCGGAGGGTGCGATCAGCGAGCAGTACTTC
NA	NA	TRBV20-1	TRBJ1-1	CSAARVEAFF	TGCAGTGCGGCCAGGGTAGAAGCTTTCTTT
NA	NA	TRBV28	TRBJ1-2	CASSDSSYGYTF	TGTGCCAGCAGTGACTCCTCCTATGGCTACACCTTC
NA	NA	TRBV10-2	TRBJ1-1	CASNSQAPPEAFF	TGCGCCAGCAACTCGCAGGCTCCCCCTGAAGCTTTCTTT
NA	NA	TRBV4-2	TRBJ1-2	CASSQLTTGANYGYTF	TGTGCCAGCAGCCAACTTACCACCGGAGCTAACTATGGCTACACCTTC
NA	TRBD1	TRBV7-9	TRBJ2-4	CASSGGQGAQVAIQYF	TGTGCCAGCAGCGGCGGACAGGGGGCGCAGGTAGCAATTCAGTACTTC
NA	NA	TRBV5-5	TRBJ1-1	CASSLVDTGIKTEAFF	TGTGCCAGCAGCTTGGTGGACACTGGAATAAAGACTGAAGCTTTCTTT
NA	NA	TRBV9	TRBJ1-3	CASSVAGLNSGNTIYF	TGTGCCAGCAGCGTAGCGGGACTCAACTCTGGAAACACCATATATTTT
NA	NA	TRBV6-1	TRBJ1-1	CASSELNTEAFF	TGTGCCAGCAGTGAACTAAACACTGAAGCTTTCTTT
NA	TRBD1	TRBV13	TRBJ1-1	CASSFDRGREAFF	TGTGCCAGCAGCTTCGACAGGGGGCGAGAAGCTTTCTTT
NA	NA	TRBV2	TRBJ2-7	CASSERYTPGYEQYF	TGTGCCAGCAGTGAGCGGTACACCCCTGGCTACGAGCAGTACTTC
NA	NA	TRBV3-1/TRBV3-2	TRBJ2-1	CASSQGWQGNYNEQFF	TGTGCCAGCAGCCAAGGGTGGCAGGGGAACTACAATGAGCAGTTCTTC
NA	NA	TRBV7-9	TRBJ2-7	CASSPQGAYEQYF	TGTGCCAGCAGCCCACAGGGAGCCTACGAGCAGTACTTC
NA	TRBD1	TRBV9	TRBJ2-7	CASSGQGVHEQYF	TGTGCCAGCAGCGGACAGGGCGTCCACGAGCAGTACTTC
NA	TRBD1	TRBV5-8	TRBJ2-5	CASSPTGGSETQYF	TGTGCCAGCAGCCCGACAGGGGGGTCTGAGACCCAGTACTTC
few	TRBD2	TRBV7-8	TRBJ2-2	CASSPGLAGRQKNTGELFF	TGTGCCAGCAGCCCAGGACTAGCGGGGAGACAGAAGAACACCGGGGAGCTGTTTTTT
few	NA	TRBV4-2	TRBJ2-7	CASSHASTGDEQYF	TGTGCCAGCAGCCACGCTAGCACGGGAGACGAGCAGTACTTC
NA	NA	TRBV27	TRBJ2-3	CASSRQGGDTQYF	TGTGCCAGCAGCCGACAGGGAGGTGATACGCAGTATTTT
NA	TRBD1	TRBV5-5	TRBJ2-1	CASSLWETGQGHNEQFF	TGTGCCAGCAGCTTGTGGGAAACGGGACAGGGACACAATGAGCAGTTCTTC
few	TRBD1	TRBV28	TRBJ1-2	CASSYPRDRRNYGYTF	TGTGCCAGCAGTTACCCGCGGGACAGGAGAAATTATGGCTACACCTTC
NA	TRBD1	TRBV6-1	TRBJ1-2	CASSEGVTGGRRGYTF	TGTGCCAGCAGTGAAGGGGTAACAGGGGGCAGGAGAGGCTACACCTTC
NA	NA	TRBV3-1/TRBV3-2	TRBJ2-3	CASSQAYSVDTQYF	TGTGCCAGCAGCCAAGCTTATTCGGTGGATACGCAGTATTTT
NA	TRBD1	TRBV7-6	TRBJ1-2	CASSPRQGGVWGYTF	TGTGCCAGCAGCCCACGACAGGGTGGAGTCTGGGGCTACACCTTC
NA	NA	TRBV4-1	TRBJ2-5	CASSQDLQTQYF	TGCGCCAGCAGCCAAGATCTACAGACCCAGTACTTC
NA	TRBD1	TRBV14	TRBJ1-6	CASSQGGTAGSPLHF	TGTGCCAGCAGCCAAGGCGGGACAGCGGGTTCACCCCTCCACTTT
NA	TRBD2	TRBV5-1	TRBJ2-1	CASRLLAGGNNEQFF	TGCGCCAGCAGATTACTAGCGGGGGGGAACAATGAGCAGTTCTTC
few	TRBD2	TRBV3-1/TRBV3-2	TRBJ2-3	CASSQGLAGATDTQYF	TGTGCCAGCAGTCAGGGACTAGCGGGAGCTACAGATACGCAGTATTTT
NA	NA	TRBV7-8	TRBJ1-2	CASSLGARGAYGYTF	TGTGCCAGCAGCTTAGGCGCCAGGGGCGCCTATGGCTACACCTTC
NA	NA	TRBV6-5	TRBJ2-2	CASSYSGAGSSGELFF	TGTGCCAGCAGTTACTCGGGGGCAGGGAGTTCCGGGGAGCTGTTTTTT
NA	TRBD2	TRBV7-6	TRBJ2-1	CASSLELAGHNEQFF	TGTGCCAGCAGCTTAGAACTAGCGGGGCACAATGAGCAGTTCTTC
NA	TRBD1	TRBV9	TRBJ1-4	CASSGRQGARQKLFF	TGTGCCAGCAGCGGAAGACAGGGGGCGCGGCAAAAACTGTTTTTT
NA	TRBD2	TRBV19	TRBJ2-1	CASSMYSGRAPNEQFF	TGTGCCAGTAGTATGTATAGCGGGAGGGCCCCCAATGAGCAGTTCTTC
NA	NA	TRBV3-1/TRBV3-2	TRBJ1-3	CASSQGSSGNTIYF	TGTGCCAGCAGCCAGGGGAGCTCTGGAAACACCATATATTTT
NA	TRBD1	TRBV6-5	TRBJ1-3	CAMPWTGKSGNTIYF	TGTGCCATGCCATGGACAGGGAAATCTGGAAACACCATATATTTT
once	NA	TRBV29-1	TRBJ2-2	CSVETRGTGELFF	TGCAGCGTTGAAACCAGGGGCACCGGGGAGCTGTTTTTT
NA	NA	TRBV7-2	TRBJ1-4	CASSLGRRGNEKLFF	TGTGCCAGCAGCTTAGGCAGACGGGGGAATGAAAAACTGTTTTTT
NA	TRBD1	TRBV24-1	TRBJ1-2	CATSDTRDSFYGYTF	TGTGCCACCAGTGATACTAGGGACAGCTTCTATGGCTACACCTTC
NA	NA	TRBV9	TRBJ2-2	CASSVGGRVGFGELFF	TGTGCCAGCAGCGTAGGGGGCAGGGTCGGCTTCGGGGAGCTGTTTTTT
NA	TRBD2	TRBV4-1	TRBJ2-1	CASSQALAGVSSYNEQFF	TGCGCCAGCAGCCAAGCGCTAGCGGGGGTGAGCTCCTACAATGAGCAGTTCTTC
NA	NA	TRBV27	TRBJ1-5	CASSYTYNQPQHF	TGTGCCAGCAGTTACACGTACAATCAGCCCCAGCATTTT
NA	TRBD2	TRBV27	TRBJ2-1	CASSLLGLAGGGTYNEQFF	TGTGCCAGCAGTTTATTGGGACTAGCGGGAGGAGGGACCTACAATGAGCAGTTCTTC
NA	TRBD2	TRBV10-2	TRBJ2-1	CASSDYLAGVEQFF	TGCGCCAGCAGTGATTACCTAGCGGGAGTTGAGCAGTTCTTC
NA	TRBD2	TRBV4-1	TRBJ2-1	CASSQDASGLAGTSSYNEQFF	TGCGCCAGCAGCCAAGACGCCTCGGGACTAGCGGGGACTAGCTCCTACAATGAGCAGTTCTTC
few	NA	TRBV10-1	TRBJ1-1	CASSHSSGAGEAFF	TGCGCCAGCAGCCATTCTTCAGGGGCAGGTGAAGCTTTCTTT